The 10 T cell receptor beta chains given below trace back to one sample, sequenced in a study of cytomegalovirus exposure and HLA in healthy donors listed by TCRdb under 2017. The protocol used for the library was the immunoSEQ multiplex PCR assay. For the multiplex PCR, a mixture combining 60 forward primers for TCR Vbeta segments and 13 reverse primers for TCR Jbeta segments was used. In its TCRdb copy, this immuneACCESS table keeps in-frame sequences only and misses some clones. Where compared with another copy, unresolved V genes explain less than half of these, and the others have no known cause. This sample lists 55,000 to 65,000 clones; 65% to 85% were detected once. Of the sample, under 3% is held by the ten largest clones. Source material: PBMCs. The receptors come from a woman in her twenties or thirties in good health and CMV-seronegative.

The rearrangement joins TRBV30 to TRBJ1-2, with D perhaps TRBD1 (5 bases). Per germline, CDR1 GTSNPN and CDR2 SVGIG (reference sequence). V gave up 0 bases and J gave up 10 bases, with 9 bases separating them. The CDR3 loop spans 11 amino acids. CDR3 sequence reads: CAWSVGGDYTF. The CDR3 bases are TGTGCCTGGAGTGTCGGGGGAGACTACACCTTC.

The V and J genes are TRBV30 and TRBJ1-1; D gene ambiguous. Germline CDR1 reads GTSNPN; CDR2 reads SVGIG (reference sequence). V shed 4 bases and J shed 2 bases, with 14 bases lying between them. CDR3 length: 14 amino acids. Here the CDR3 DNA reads TGTGCCTGGAACCGAAAAGCGCCAAACACTGAAGCTTTCTTT. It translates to CAWNRKAPNTEAFF.

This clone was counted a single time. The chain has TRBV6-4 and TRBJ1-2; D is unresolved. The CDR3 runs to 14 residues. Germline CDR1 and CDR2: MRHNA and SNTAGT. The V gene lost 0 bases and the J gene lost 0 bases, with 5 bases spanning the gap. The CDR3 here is CASSDSTSNYGYTF. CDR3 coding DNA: TGTGCCAGCAGTGACTCGACATCTAACTATGGCTACACCTTC.

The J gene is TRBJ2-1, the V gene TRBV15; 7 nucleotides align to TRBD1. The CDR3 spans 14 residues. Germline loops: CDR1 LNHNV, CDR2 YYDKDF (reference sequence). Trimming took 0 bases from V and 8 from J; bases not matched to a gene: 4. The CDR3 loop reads CATSRETGKDEQFF. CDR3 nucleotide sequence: TGTGCCACCAGCAGAGAGACAGGGAAAGATGAGCAGTTCTTC.

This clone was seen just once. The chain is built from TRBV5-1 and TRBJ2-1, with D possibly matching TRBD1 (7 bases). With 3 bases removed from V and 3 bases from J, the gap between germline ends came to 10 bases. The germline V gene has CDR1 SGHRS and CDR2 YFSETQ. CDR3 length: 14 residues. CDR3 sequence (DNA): TGCGCCAGCAGCTGGGGGGACAGCTACAATGAGCAGTTCTTC. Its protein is CASSWGDSYNEQFF.

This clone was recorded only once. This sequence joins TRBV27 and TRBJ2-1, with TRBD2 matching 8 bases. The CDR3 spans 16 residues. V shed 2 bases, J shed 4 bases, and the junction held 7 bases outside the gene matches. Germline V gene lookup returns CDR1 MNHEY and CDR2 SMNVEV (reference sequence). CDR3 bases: TGTGCCAGCAGTTTAGGCGGGGGGCGGTCATACAATGAGCAGTTCTTC. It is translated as CASSLGGGRSYNEQFF.

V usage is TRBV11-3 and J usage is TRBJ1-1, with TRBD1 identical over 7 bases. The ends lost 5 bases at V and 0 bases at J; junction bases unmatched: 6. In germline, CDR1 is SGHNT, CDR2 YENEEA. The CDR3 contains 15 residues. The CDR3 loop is CASSPRQGMNTEAFF. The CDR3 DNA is TGTGCCAGCAGCCCACGACAGGGTATGAACACTGAAGCTTTCTTT.

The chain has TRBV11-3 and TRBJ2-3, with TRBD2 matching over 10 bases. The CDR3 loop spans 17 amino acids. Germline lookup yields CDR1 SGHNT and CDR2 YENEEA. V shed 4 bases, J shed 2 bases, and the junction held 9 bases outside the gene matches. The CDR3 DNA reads TGTGCCAGCAGCTCGGGGGTAGCGGGAGGCCCCACAGATACGCAGTATTTT. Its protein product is CASSSGVAGGPTDTQYF.

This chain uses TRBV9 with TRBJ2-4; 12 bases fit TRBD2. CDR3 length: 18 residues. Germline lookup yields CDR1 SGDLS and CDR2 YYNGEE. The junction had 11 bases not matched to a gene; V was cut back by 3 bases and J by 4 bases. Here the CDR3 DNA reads TGTGCCAGCAGCGCTACTCAGACTAGCGGGGGTGGAAAAAACATTCAGTACTTC. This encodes CASSATQTSGGGKNIQYF.

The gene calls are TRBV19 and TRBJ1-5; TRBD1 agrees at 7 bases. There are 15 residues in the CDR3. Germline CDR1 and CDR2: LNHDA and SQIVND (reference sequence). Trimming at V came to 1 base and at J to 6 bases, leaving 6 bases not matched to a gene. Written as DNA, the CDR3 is TGTGCCAGTAGTATAGGAACAGGGGTGCGTCAGCCCCAGCATTTT. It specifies CASSIGTGVRQPQHF.